This T cell receptor (beta chain) was found in a study of blood T cell repertoires in COVID-19. As for the study in general: COVID-19 samples collected from the United States, Italy and Spain covered acute and convalescent phases. Sources were T cells, B-cell-depleted T cells, or PBMCs; the material itself was cDNA or gDNA.

The CDR3 is 16 amino acids. The V segment lost 2 bases and the J segment 1 base; nucleotides outside the gene matches: 4. The germline V gene encodes CDR1 LGHDT and CDR2 YNNKEL (reference sequence). In the authors' workflow: How many nucleated cells were present was estimated from reference gene primer amplification. Sequencing used immunoSEQ multiplex PCR; TCRdb keeps in-frame clones, though not all of them. D and trimming come from the DNA, and the V and J calls and clone size come from that table. The table has around 110,000 clones, 60% to 80% seen once. This chain connects TRBV3-1 (or the pseudogene TRBV3-2) to TRBJ2-2; 7 bases fit TRBD1. This clonotype was obtained from a human donor with acute or convalescent COVID-19. The donor label of this sample is uncertain. Sample: peripheral blood. CDR3 in DNA: TGTGCCAGCAGCCAACGTACAGGGGTGAACACCGGGGAGCTGTTTTTT. Amino acids: CASSQRTGVNTGELFF.